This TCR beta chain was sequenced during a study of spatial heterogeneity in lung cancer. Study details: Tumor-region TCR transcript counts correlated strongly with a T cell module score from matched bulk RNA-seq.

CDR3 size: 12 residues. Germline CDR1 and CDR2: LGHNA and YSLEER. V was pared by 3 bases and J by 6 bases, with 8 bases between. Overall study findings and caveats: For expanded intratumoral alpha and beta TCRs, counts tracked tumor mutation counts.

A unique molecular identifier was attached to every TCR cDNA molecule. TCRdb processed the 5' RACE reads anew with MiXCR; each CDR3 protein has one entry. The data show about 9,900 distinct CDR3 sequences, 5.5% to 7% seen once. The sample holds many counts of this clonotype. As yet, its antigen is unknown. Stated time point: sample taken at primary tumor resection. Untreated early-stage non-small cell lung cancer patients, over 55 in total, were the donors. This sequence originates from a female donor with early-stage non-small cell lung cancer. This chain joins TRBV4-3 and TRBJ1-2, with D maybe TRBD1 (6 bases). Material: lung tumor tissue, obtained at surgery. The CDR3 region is CASSHSGDGYTF. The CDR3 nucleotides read TGCGCCAGCAGCCACTCAGGGGATGGCTACACCTTC.